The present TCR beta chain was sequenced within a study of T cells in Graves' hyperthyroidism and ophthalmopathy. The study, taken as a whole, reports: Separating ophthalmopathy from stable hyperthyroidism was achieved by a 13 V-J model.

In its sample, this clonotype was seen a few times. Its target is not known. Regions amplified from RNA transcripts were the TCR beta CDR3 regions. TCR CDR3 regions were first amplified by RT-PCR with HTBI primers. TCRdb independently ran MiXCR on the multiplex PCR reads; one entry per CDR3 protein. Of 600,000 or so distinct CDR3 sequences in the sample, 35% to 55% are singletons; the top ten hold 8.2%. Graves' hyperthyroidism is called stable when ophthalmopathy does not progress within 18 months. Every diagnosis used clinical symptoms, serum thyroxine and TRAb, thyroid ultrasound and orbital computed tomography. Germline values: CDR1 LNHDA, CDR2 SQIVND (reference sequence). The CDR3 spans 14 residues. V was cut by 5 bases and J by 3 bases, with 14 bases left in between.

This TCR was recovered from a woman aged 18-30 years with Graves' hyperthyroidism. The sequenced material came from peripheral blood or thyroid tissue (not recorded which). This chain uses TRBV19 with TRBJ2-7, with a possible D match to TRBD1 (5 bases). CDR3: CASSVDSYFYEQYF. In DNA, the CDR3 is TGTGCCAGTAGTGTCGACAGCTACTTCTACGAGCAGTACTTC.